The rows below give T cell receptor beta chains drawn from one sample of a study of T cell responses to AZD1222 COVID-19 vaccine. The assay was immunoSEQ multiplex PCR, and TCRdb's table has in-frame clones only and misses some. The sample contains more than 80,000 clones, 75% to 90% of which appear only once. The specimen was peripheral blood, collected 28 days after the second AZD1222 dose. These receptors were collected from an adult who received the AZD1222 COVID-19 vaccine. The CDR3 runs from the conserved cysteine through the conserved F or W. Fields, in order: J gene, clone size, V gene, D gene, CDR3 protein, CDR3 DNA. The D gene is left open where the match is weak. Rows may omit the clone size; those that give it use once, few, many or a size class.

>TRBJ1-5|.|TRBV2|TRBD1
CASKTTGLYQPQHF
TGTGCCAGCAAGACGACAGGGCTCTATCAGCCCCAGCATTTT
>TRBJ2-3|.|TRBV9|.
CASSVSLKEADTQYF
TGTGCCAGCAGCGTATCTTTAAAGGAGGCAGATACGCAGTATTTT
>TRBJ2-1|.|TRBV7-3|TRBD2
CASSLTLASSYNEQFF
TGTGCCAGCAGCTTAACACTAGCGAGCTCCTACAATGAGCAGTTCTTC
>TRBJ1-2|.|TRBV7-8|.
CASSLGQVGGYTF
TGTGCCAGCAGCTTAGGACAGGTGGGGGGCTACACCTTC
>TRBJ2-5|.|TRBV7-9|TRBD2
CASSLGTSGGPQETQYF
TGTGCCAGCAGCTTAGGTACTAGCGGGGGTCCCCAAGAGACCCAGTACTTC
>TRBJ1-5|.|TRBV2|TRBD1
CASTWDSGQPQHF
TGTGCCAGCACGTGGGACAGCGGGCAGCCCCAGCATTTT
>TRBJ2-1|.|TRBV5-6|.
CASSLGGLEQFF
TGTGCCAGCAGCTTGGGGGGGCTTGAGCAGTTCTTC
>TRBJ2-2|few|TRBV12-3/TRBV12-4|.
CASTILAGELFF
TGTGCCAGCACCATACTAGCCGGGGAGCTGTTTTTT
>TRBJ1-1|.|TRBV7-8|.
CASSLNTGNTEAFF
TGTGCCAGCAGCTTAAATACAGGGAACACTGAAGCTTTCTTT
>TRBJ1-5|.|TRBV4-2|.
CASSQSDNQPQHF
TGTGCCAGCAGCCAGTCGGACAATCAGCCCCAGCATTTT
>TRBJ2-1|.|TRBV9|.
CASSVVRVGEQFF
TGTGCCAGCAGCGTAGTACGAGTGGGTGAGCAGTTCTTC